Given below is one T cell receptor (beta chain) in context. The sample is drawn from a study of T cell responses to AZD1222 COVID-19 vaccine. The protocol was immunoSEQ multiplex PCR, while the TCRdb copy is restricted to in-frame clones and leaves out a portion. Counted here are around 140,000 clones, approximately 94% occurring once; the ten biggest clones make up 5.1%. The CDR3 has 13 residues. CDR1 and CDR2 (germline): SGHTA, FQGTGA. V lost 2 bases and J 2 bases, leaving 7 bases between the germline ends. This sequence originates from an adult in good health. J is TRBJ2-7 and V is TRBV7-3, with D perhaps matching TRBD1 (6 bases). This material consisted of peripheral blood, taken on day 0 of AZD1222 vaccination. DNA of the CDR3: TGTGCCAGCAGCTTAGGGACAACCTACGAGCAGTACTTC. Translation: CASSLGTTYEQYF.